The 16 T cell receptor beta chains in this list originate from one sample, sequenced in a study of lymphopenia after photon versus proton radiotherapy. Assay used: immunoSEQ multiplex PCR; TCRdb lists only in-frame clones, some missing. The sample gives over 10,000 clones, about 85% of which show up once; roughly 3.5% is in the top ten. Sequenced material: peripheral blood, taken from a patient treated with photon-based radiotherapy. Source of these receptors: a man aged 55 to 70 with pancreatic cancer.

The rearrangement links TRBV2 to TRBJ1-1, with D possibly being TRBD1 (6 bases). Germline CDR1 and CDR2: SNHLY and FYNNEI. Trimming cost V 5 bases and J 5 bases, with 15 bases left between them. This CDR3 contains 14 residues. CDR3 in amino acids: CASSILAGETEAFF. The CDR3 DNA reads TGTGCCAGCAGTATCTTAGCAGGGGAAACTGAAGCTTTCTTT.

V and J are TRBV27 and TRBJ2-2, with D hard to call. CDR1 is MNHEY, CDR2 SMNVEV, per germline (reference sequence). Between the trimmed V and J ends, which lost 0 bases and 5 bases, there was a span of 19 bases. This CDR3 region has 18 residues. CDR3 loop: CASSLSISMAGRTGELFF. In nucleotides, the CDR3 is TGTGCCAGCAGTTTATCGATAAGCATGGCAGGAAGGACCGGGGAGCTGTTTTTT.

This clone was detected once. CDR3 sequence: CASRRTGAKNEQFF. The CDR3 DNA reads as TGTGCCAGTAGGCGGACGGGGGCTAAGAATGAGCAGTTCTTC. This chain links TRBV19 with TRBJ2-1, with D perhaps given as TRBD1 or TRBD2 (6 bases each). V lost 6 bases and J lost 7, with 16 bases in between. In germline, CDR1 is LNHDA, CDR2 SQIVND (reference sequence). The CDR3 spans 14 residues.

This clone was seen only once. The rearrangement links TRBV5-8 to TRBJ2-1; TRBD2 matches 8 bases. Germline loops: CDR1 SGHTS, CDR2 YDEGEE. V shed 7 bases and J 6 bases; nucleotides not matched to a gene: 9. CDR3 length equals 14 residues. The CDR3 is CASPREAVVNEQFF. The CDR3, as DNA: TGTGCCAGCCCGCGGGAGGCTGTGGTCAATGAGCAGTTCTTC.

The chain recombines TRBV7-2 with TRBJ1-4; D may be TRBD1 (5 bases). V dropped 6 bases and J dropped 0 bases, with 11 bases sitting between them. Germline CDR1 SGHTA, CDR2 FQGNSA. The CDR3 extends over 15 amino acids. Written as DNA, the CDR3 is TGTGCCAGCAGGGCCCCGGGGGCAACTAATGAAAAACTGTTTTTT. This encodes CASRAPGATNEKLFF.

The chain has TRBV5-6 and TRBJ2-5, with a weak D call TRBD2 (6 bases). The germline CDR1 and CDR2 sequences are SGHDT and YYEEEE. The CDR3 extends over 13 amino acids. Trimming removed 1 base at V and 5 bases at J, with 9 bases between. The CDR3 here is CASSLYLAETQYF. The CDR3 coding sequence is TGTGCCAGCAGCTTGTACCTAGCGGAGACCCAGTACTTC.

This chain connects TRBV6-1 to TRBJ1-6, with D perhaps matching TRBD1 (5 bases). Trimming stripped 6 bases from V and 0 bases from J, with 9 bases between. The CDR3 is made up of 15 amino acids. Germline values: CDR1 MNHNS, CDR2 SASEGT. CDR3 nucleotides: TGTGCCAGCAGGGGTGGGGGCTCCTATAATTCACCCCTCCACTTT. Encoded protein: CASRGGGSYNSPLHF.

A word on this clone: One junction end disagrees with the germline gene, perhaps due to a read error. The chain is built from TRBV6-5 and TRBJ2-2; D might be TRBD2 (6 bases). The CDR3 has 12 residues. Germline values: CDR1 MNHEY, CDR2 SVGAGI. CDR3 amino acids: CASSYLGRGAVF. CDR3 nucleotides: TGTGCCAGCAGTTACTTGGGGCGGGGAGCTGTTTTT.

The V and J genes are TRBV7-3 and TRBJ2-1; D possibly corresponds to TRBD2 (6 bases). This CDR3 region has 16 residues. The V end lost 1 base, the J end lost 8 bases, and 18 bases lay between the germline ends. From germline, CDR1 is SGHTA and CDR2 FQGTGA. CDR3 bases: TGTGCCAGCAGCTTAATGAGGGACCCAGCGGGCGATGAGCAGTTCTTC. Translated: CASSLMRDPAGDEQFF.

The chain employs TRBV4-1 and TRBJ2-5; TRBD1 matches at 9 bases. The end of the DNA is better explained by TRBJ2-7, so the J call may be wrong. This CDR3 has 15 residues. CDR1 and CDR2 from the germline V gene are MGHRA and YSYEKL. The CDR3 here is CASSQAPGQGYEQYF. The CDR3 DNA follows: TGCGCCAGCAGCCAAGCACCGGGACAGGGTTACGAGCAGTACTTC.

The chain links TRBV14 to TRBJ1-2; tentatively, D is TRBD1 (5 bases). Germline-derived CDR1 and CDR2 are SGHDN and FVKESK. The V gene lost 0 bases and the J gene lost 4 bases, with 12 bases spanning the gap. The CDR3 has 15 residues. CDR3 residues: CASSQDPQAGYGYTF. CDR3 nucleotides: TGTGCCAGCAGCCAAGATCCACAGGCAGGCTATGGCTACACCTTC.

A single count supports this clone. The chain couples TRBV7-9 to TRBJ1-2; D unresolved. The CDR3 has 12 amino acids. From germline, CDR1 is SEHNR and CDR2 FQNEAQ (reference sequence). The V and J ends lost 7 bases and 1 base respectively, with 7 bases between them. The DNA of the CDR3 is TGTGCCAGCACCGGGGATAACTATGGCTACACCTTC. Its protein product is CASTGDNYGYTF.

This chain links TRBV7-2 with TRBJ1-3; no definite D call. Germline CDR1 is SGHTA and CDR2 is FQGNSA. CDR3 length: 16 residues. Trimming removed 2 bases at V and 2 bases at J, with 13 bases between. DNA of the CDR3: TGTGCCAGCAGCTTAAGTTTTACACGCACTGGAAACACCATATATTTT. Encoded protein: CASSLSFTRTGNTIYF.

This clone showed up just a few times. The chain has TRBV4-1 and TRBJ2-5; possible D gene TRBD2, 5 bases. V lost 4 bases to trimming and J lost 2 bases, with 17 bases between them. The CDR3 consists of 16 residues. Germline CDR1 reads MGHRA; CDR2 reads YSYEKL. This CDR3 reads CASSPRPIRRQETQYF. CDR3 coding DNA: TGCGCCAGCAGCCCCCGGCCGATCAGGAGGCAAGAGACCCAGTACTTC.

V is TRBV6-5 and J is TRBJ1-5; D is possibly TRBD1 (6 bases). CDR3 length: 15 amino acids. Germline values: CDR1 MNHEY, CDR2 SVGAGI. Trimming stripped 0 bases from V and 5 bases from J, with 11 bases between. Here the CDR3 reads CASSYSRGGDQPQHF. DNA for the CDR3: TGTGCCAGCAGTTACTCGAGGGGGGGCGATCAGCCCCAGCATTTT.

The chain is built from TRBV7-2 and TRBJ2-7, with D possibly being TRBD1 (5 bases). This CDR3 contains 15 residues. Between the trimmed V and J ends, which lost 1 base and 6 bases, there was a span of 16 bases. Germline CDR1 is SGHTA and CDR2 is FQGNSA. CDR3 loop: CASSLGSGPRGEQYF. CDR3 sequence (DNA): TGTGCCAGCAGCTTAGGCTCAGGGCCAAGAGGCGAGCAGTACTTC.